Each of the 32 T cell receptor beta chains below was sequenced from the same sample in a study of T cell responses to AZD1222 COVID-19 vaccine. Profiled with immunoSEQ multiplex PCR; TCRdb holds only in-frame clones, not every one. Of about 160,000 clones in the sample, about 90% were seen once. The sequencing here drew on peripheral blood, taken 28 days after the second AZD1222 dose. These TCRs come from an adult who received the AZD1222 COVID-19 vaccine.

The rearrangement joins TRBV29-1 to TRBJ2-1, with D hard to call. Deletions cut 3 bases from V and 0 bases from J, with 15 bases between. The CDR3 extends over 16 amino acids. The V gene's germline CDR1 is SQVTM and CDR2 ANQGSEA. DNA of the CDR3: TGCAGCGTTGAGACGCCTCAGCCTAGCTCCTACAATGAGCAGTTCTTC. It codes for CSVETPQPSSYNEQFF.

The chain recombines TRBV6-4 with TRBJ2-3; 10 positions agree with TRBD2. The germline gives CDR1 MRHNA, CDR2 SNTAGT. J gave up 6 bases and V 7 bases, and 16 bases lay outside the gene matches. This CDR3 comprises 17 residues. The CDR3: CASIAVASGRSGDTQYF. In DNA, the CDR3 is TGTGCCAGCATAGCGGTGGCTAGCGGGAGATCTGGGGATACGCAGTATTTT.

The chain couples TRBV2 to TRBJ2-2; 11 nucleotides agree with TRBD2. With V trimmed by 1 base and J by 1 base, 5 bases remained unmatched. CDR3 length: 18 amino acids. Germline CDR1 and CDR2: SNHLY and FYNNEI. The CDR3 loop is CASSEGLAGGLNTGELFF. The CDR3 bases are TGTGCCAGCAGTGAAGGGCTAGCGGGAGGCCTGAACACCGGGGAGCTGTTTTTT.

This chain uses TRBV6-2 or TRBV6-3 with TRBJ2-4; 11 positions agree with TRBD2. V lost 5 bases and J lost 0; bases outside the gene matches: 15. CDR1 MNHEY and CDR2 SVGEGT come from the germline V gene. The CDR3 has 20 residues. CDR3 in amino acids: CASSRPQLAGEGLAKNIQYF. CDR3 DNA: TGTGCCAGCAGTCGTCCCCAACTAGCGGGAGAGGGGCTAGCCAAAAACATTCAGTACTTC.

This rearrangement joins TRBV5-4 to TRBJ2-3; 7 bases are shared with TRBD1. CDR1 SGHNT and CDR2 YYREEE come from the germline V gene (reference sequence). V trimming: 0 bases; J trimming: 4 bases; junction bases outside the gene matches: 11. The CDR3 loop spans 17 amino acids. CDR3 protein: CASSLATQGVAADTQYF. The DNA for the CDR3 is TGTGCCAGCAGCTTGGCAACTCAGGGGGTAGCTGCAGATACGCAGTATTTT. Filled out from reference TRBV5-4 and TRBJ2-3, the complete variable domain reads ETGVTQSPTHLIKTRGQQVTLRCSSQSGHNTVSWYQQALGQGPQFIFQYYREEENGRGNFPPRFSGLQFPNYSSELNVNALELDDSALYLCASSLATQGVAADTQYFGPGTRLTVL.

The V and J genes are TRBV30 and TRBJ2-5, with 9 nucleotides matching TRBD2. V was clipped by 4 bases and J by 1 base; unmatched bases: 4. Germline V gene sequence: CDR1 GTSNPN, CDR2 SVGIG (reference sequence). The CDR3 covers 14 residues. This CDR3 is CAWKNSGGQETQYF. DNA for the CDR3: TGTGCCTGGAAAAATAGCGGGGGCCAAGAGACCCAGTACTTC.

There are a few counts of this clone. The chain has TRBV5-6 and TRBJ1-2; 8 positions match TRBD1. This CDR3 comprises 15 residues. CDR1 and CDR2 (germline): SGHDT, YYEEEE. V dropped 4 bases and J dropped 6; count of bases not matched to a gene: 11. CDR3 sequence: CASSARQGSRDGYTF. DNA for the CDR3: TGTGCCAGCAGCGCGAGACAGGGGTCAAGGGATGGCTACACCTTC.

V is TRBV5-1 and J is TRBJ1-1, with D perhaps TRBD1 (6 bases). The germline V and J ends were trimmed by 4 bases and 6 bases, with 19 bases remaining between them. Germline CDR1 and CDR2: SGHRS and YFSETQ. CDR3 length: 15 residues. The CDR3 loop reads CASSLLRTVQSEAFF. The DNA of the CDR3 is TGCGCCAGCAGCCTGCTAAGGACAGTTCAGTCTGAAGCTTTCTTT.

The rearrangement links TRBV7-9 to TRBJ2-3; D ambiguous. CDR1 and CDR2 from the germline V gene are SEHNR and FQNEAQ (reference sequence). V lost 4 bases and J lost 2, with 13 bases in between. CDR3 length: 15 residues. CDR3 sequence (DNA): TGTGCCAGCAGCTCGCCGAGACCAACCACAGATACGCAGTATTTT. Amino acids: CASSSPRPTTDTQYF. The whole variable domain, filled in from reference TRBV7-9 and TRBJ2-3, reads DTGVSQNPRHKITKRGQNVTFRCDPISEHNRLYWYRQTLGQGPEFLTYFQNEAQLEKSRLLSDRFSAERPKGSFSTLEIQRTEQGDSAMYLCASSSPRPTTDTQYFGPGTRLTVL.

This clone showed up just a few times. This chain connects TRBV7-9 to TRBJ2-2; TRBD2 matches at 8 bases. Germline CDR1 and CDR2: SEHNR and FQNEAQ (reference sequence). CDR3 length equals 15 residues. V lost 5 bases and J lost 3; bases outside the gene matches: 5. The CDR3 sequence: CASSPRAGDTGELFF. CDR3 nucleotides: TGTGCCAGCAGCCCCCGAGCGGGGGACACCGGGGAGCTGTTTTTT.

The chain recombines TRBV3-1 (or the pseudogene TRBV3-2) with TRBJ2-7; D possibly corresponds to TRBD2 (6 bases). The germline V and J ends were trimmed by 2 bases and 2 bases, with 13 bases remaining between them. Germline V lookup: CDR1 LGHDT, CDR2 YNNKEL (reference sequence). The CDR3 runs 15 residues. Written as DNA, the CDR3 is TGTGCCAGCAGCCAAACGAGCGGGTCCCCCTACGAGCAGTACTTC. It is translated as CASSQTSGSPYEQYF.

V is TRBV5-6 and J is TRBJ2-5, with D perhaps assigned TRBD1 or TRBD2 (5 bases each). The CDR3 is 15 residues long. Germline-derived CDR1 and CDR2 are SGHDT and YYEEEE. V lost 4 bases and J lost 1, with 14 bases in between. CDR3 loop: CASSPGIRGQETQYF. DNA of the CDR3: TGTGCCAGCAGCCCAGGGATCCGGGGCCAAGAGACCCAGTACTTC.

The chain uses TRBV5-1 and TRBJ2-3; 7 bases line up with TRBD1. CDR1 and CDR2 from the germline V gene are SGHRS and YFSETQ. V was pared by 4 bases and J by 4 bases, with 6 bases of the junction left unmatched. There are 14 residues in the CDR3. CDR3 loop: CASSTRQGPDTQYF. DNA for the CDR3: TGCGCCAGCAGCACACGACAGGGCCCAGATACGCAGTATTTT.

The chain has TRBV6-5 and TRBJ2-7, with 10 bases aligning to TRBD2. The CDR3 spans 14 residues. The germline gives CDR1 MNHEY, CDR2 SVGAGI. Trimming at V came to 4 bases and at J to 0 bases, leaving 0 bases not matched to a gene. CDR3 residues: CASSSSGSSYEQYF. CDR3 DNA: TGTGCCAGCAGTTCTAGCGGGAGCTCCTACGAGCAGTACTTC.

This clone was detected only a few times. This rearrangement joins TRBV7-9 to TRBJ2-1; D is unresolved. Germline CDR1 is SEHNR and CDR2 is FQNEAQ (reference sequence). The V end was cut by 0 bases, the J end by 15 bases, with 12 bases between. The CDR3 is 12 residues long. Written as DNA, the CDR3 is TGTGCCAGCAGCTTAGCGGGTGGCCTGGGGTTCTTC. Translated, it gives CASSLAGGLGFF.

The CDR3 loop reads CASSLMSGGRSETQYF. The CDR3 DNA sequence: TGTGCCAGCAGCTTAATGTCGGGGGGGCGATCGGAGACCCAGTACTTC. The genes are TRBV7-2 and TRBJ2-5, with 8 positions matching TRBD2. Germline V gene data show CDR1 as SGHTA and CDR2 as FQGNSA. V lost 2 bases to trimming and J lost 5 bases; unmatched junction nucleotides: 10. This CDR3 comprises 16 residues.

This clone was seen a single time. The chain has TRBV9 and TRBJ1-2; D is possibly TRBD1 (6 bases). Trimming left V 3 bases short and J 0 bases short, with 15 bases between. The CDR3 covers 16 residues. CDR1 is SGDLS, CDR2 YYNGEE, per germline. CDR3 region: CASSEGGGAPNYGYTF. The CDR3 DNA follows: TGTGCCAGCAGCGAGGGGGGAGGAGCGCCTAACTATGGCTACACCTTC.

V gene TRBV19 combines with J gene TRBJ1-1; D gene ambiguous. Germline-derived CDR1 and CDR2 are LNHDA and SQIVND (reference sequence). Between the trimmed V and J ends, which lost 5 bases and 0 bases, there was a span of 13 bases. The CDR3 totals 15 residues. The CDR3 nucleotides read TGTGCCAGTAGTCTCCGGACGGATATGAACACTGAAGCTTTCTTT. This gives the protein CASSLRTDMNTEAFF.

The chain uses TRBV6-1 and TRBJ1-2, with D tentatively TRBD1 (5 bases). V lost 1 base and J lost 6, with 9 bases in between. The CDR3 is 13 amino acids. Germline assignment: CDR1 MNHNS and CDR2 SASEGT. The CDR3 region has the DNA TGTGCCAGCAGTGAAGTACAGGATAATGGCTACACCTTC. This translates into CASSEVQDNGYTF.

This clone was observed many times. The chain has TRBV5-4 and TRBJ1-1, with no clear D. The V end lost 9 bases, the J end lost 1 base, and 13 bases lay between the germline ends. The CDR3 is made up of 13 amino acids. Germline assignment: CDR1 SGHNT and CDR2 YYREEE (reference sequence). CDR3 in amino acids: CATRNWRNTEAFF. The CDR3 DNA is TGTGCCACCCGGAACTGGAGGAACACTGAAGCTTTCTTT.

The rearrangement uses TRBV6-5 and TRBJ1-4, with D perhaps matching TRBD1 (5 bases). V lost 6 bases and J 2 bases, leaving 13 bases between the germline ends. The CDR3 sequence is 15 residues long. Germline CDR1 is MNHEY and CDR2 is SVGAGI. The CDR3 loop reads CASSWGEATNEKLFF. The CDR3 bases are TGTGCCAGCAGCTGGGGCGAGGCGACTAATGAAAAACTGTTTTTT.

This clone showed up just once. The chain carries TRBV6-6 and TRBJ1-4; a possible D gene is TRBD1 (6 bases). The CDR3 extends over 14 amino acids. The V end lost 5 bases, the J end lost 4 bases, and 11 bases lay between the germline ends. CDR1 is MNHNY, CDR2 SVGAGI, per germline (reference sequence). The CDR3 DNA is TGTGCCAGCAGTACAGGGTACGATAATGAAAAACTGTTTTTT. Translating gives CASSTGYDNEKLFF.

V is TRBV30 and J is TRBJ1-5; D is unresolved. Deletions cut 2 bases from V and 1 base from J, with 6 bases between. Looked up from germline, CDR1 is GTSNPN and CDR2 is SVGIG (reference sequence). The CDR3 has 13 amino acids. The CDR3 protein is CAWSPDSNQPQHF. The CDR3 DNA sequence: TGTGCCTGGAGTCCGGACAGCAATCAGCCCCAGCATTTT.

The chain has TRBV4-2 and TRBJ1-1; no reliable D call. Trimming shortened V by 3 bases and J by 1 base, and 6 bases separated the two germline ends. CDR1 and CDR2 from the germline V gene are LGHNA and YNFKEQ. The CDR3 is made up of 13 amino acids. The CDR3 sequence is CASSQTENTEAFF. The CDR3 DNA reads TGTGCCAGCAGCCAGACGGAGAACACTGAAGCTTTCTTT.

The chain combines TRBV5-1 with TRBJ2-1; the match to TRBD1 covers 10 bases. V lost 0 bases and J lost 8; bases outside the gene matches: 5. CDR1 and CDR2 (germline): SGHRS, YFSETQ. This CDR3 region has 15 residues. CDR3 loop: CASSLGDRGGDEQFF. The CDR3, as DNA: TGCGCCAGCAGCTTGGGGGACAGGGGAGGGGATGAGCAGTTCTTC.

The rearrangement links TRBV7-9 to TRBJ2-7; no clear D gene. This CDR3 spans 14 amino acids. Germline V lookup: CDR1 SEHNR, CDR2 FQNEAQ (reference sequence). V gave up 0 bases and J gave up 0 bases, with 6 bases separating them. The CDR3: CASSLAGSSYEQYF. The CDR3 DNA reads as TGTGCCAGCAGCTTAGCTGGAAGCTCCTACGAGCAGTACTTC.

The chain has TRBV9 and TRBJ1-2, with D possibly TRBD1 on 5 matching bases. Looked up from germline, CDR1 is SGDLS and CDR2 is YYNGEE. CDR3 length: 12 amino acids. V was trimmed by 0 bases and J by 8 bases, leaving 8 bases between them. The CDR3 sequence is CASSVDRGGYTF. The CDR3 DNA follows: TGTGCCAGCAGCGTAGATAGGGGCGGCTACACCTTC.

The rearrangement links TRBV5-1 to TRBJ1-6; 10 bases are a match to TRBD1. The CDR3 contains 15 residues. Germline values: CDR1 SGHRS, CDR2 YFSETQ. V was clipped by 4 bases and J by 7 bases; unmatched bases: 5. The CDR3 DNA sequence: TGCGCCAGCAGCGTCGAGGGACAGGGGAATTCACCCCTCCACTTT. It translates to CASSVEGQGNSPLHF.

V usage is TRBV2 and J usage is TRBJ2-7; D not resolved. The V and J ends lost 5 bases and 2 bases respectively, with 13 bases between them. This CDR3 spans 14 amino acids. CDR1 is SNHLY, CDR2 FYNNEI, per germline. The CDR3 loop is CASSPVRIPYEQYF. CDR3 sequence (DNA): TGTGCCAGCAGTCCGGTACGAATTCCCTACGAGCAGTACTTC.

The V gene is TRBV5-4, the J gene TRBJ2-7, with 11 bases matching TRBD2. Per the germline V gene, CDR1 is SGHNT and CDR2 is YYREEE (reference sequence). The CDR3 sequence is 16 residues long. V was clipped by 4 bases and J by 6 bases; unmatched bases: 12. The CDR3 DNA follows: TGTGCCAGCAGCCCCAGTCGGGGGGGACTAGCGGCCGAGCAGTACTTC. It is translated as CASSPSRGGLAAEQYF.

This rearrangement joins TRBV6-1 to TRBJ1-6; 8 bases are shared with TRBD1. Germline trimming cut 0 bases from V and 6 bases from J; bases unmatched to any gene: 4. Germline CDR1 and CDR2: MNHNS and SASEGT. The CDR3 has 16 amino acids. The CDR3 is CASSEAATGANSPLHF. Here the CDR3 DNA reads TGTGCCAGCAGTGAAGCGGCGACAGGGGCTAATTCACCCCTCCACTTT.

This clone has a single count. The V and J genes are TRBV30 and TRBJ1-3, with a possible D match to TRBD1 (5 bases). Germline V gives CDR1 GTSNPN, CDR2 SVGIG (reference sequence). The CDR3 spans 11 residues. V was trimmed by 3 bases and J by 8 bases, leaving 8 bases between them. CDR3 nucleotide sequence: TGTGCCTGGAGAAGAGGGGACACCATATATTTT. Protein product: CAWRRGDTIYF.